Shown below are 2 T cell receptor beta chains from a single sample sequenced in a study of blood T cell repertoires in COVID-19. The table came from immunoSEQ multiplex PCR; TCRdb's copy has only in-frame clones and leaves some out. The sample lists over 75,000 clones, over 70% occurring once. The material sequenced was peripheral blood. These receptors all stem from a woman older than 75 with active or convalescent COVID-19.

The chain combines TRBV20-1 with TRBJ2-2, with D possibly matching TRBD2 (6 bases). The CDR3 is made up of 15 amino acids. Germline V gene data show CDR1 as DFQATT and CDR2 as SNEGSKA (reference sequence). V was pared by 3 bases and J by 4 bases, with 15 bases between. CDR3 nucleotides: TGCAGTGCTAGTCGTGGGAGGATGGGCACCGGGGAGCTGTTTTTT. Its protein is CSASRGRMGTGELFF.

This chain links TRBV28 with TRBJ2-1, with D tentatively TRBD2 (7 bases). The CDR3 has 14 amino acids. CDR1 and CDR2 from the germline V gene are MDHEN and SYDVKM. Trimming pared 9 bases from V and 5 bases from J, leaving 17 bases between. The CDR3 is CASQQGGGHNEQFF. CDR3 nucleotides: TGTGCCAGTCAGCAGGGAGGGGGTCACAATGAGCAGTTCTTC.